This TCR beta chain was captured by sequencing in a study of radiotherapy plus CTLA-4 blockade in lung cancer. Data came from immunoSEQ multiplex PCR; TCRdb stores just in-frame clones and leaves some out. The sample consists of some 67,000 clones, more than 70% of them appearing once. The J segment lost 3 bases and the V segment lost 4 bases, leaving 11 bases of the junction unmatched. Germline loops: CDR1 MNHEY, CDR2 SMNVEV (reference sequence). This CDR3 contains 16 residues. This clonotype originated in a human donor with non-small cell lung cancer whose response to radiotherapy plus ipilimumab could not be evaluated. Some clones in this sample may be carry-over from other donors' samples. This sequence joins TRBV27 and TRBJ2-7, with 8 bases matching TRBD2. Sample: peripheral blood, taken from a patient treated with radiotherapy plus ipilimumab. The CDR3 is CASSSPLAGRNYEQYF. CDR3 DNA: TGTGCCAGCAGTTCCCCATTAGCGGGGCGGAACTACGAGCAGTACTTC.